This T cell receptor (beta chain) was profiled in a study of response to subunit inactivated influenza vaccine. TCRdb processed the RT-PCR reads anew with MiXCR; each CDR3 protein has one entry. Of approximately 730,000 distinct CDR3 sequences in the sample, roughly 14% were seen once. The CDR3 consists of 15 residues. The V gene end was trimmed by 6 bases and the J gene end by 1 base; junction bases not matched to a gene: 4. The germline gives CDR1 MGHRA, CDR2 YSYEKL. J is TRBJ2-1 and V is TRBV4-1; 9 bases agree with TRBD2. The sample consisted of PBMCs from blood, taken less than 15 days before vaccination. This receptor was taken from a man aged 50 or older who received an inactivated influenza vaccine. This chain's CDR3 is CASSKRGESYNEQFF. The DNA of the CDR3 is TGCGCCAGCAGTAAGCGGGGGGAATCCTACAATGAGCAGTTCTTC.